This is a list of T cell receptor beta chains from one sample in a study of graft-versus-host responses after intestinal transplantation. Their antigen targets remain unknown. Method: immunoSEQ multiplex PCR; TCRdb's copy keeps in-frame clones and lacks some. The sample has 90,000 to 120,000 clones, approximately 86% seen once. Sequenced here: unstimulated CD4+ T cells sorted from spleen or lymph node cells, sampled before transplant. Receptors were obtained from a human donor who was the organ donor for an intestinal transplant. The CDR3 runs from the conserved cysteine through the conserved F or W. The D gene is left open where the match is weak. Clone size, where shown, is once, few, many, or a class for clones that have expanded.

v_call	d_call	j_call	clone_size	cdr3_nt	cdr3_aa
TRBV6-6	TRBD1	TRBJ2-5	-	TGTGCCAGCAGTTACGAAGGCAGGGGGACGACCCAGTACTTC	CASSYEGRGTTQYF
TRBV18	TRBD1	TRBJ1-2	-	TGTGCCAGCTCACCGACCTCGATAAACAGGCAGGGGACAGGCGATAACTATGGCTACACCTTC	CASSPTSINRQGTGDNYGYTF
TRBV9	-	TRBJ2-6	few	TGTGCCAGCAGCGGACGTACTGGGGAAGGAGGGGCCAACGTCCTGACTTTC	CASSGRTGEGGANVLTF
TRBV4-2	-	TRBJ2-2	-	TGTGCCAGCAGCCTCGTCACCGGGGAGCTGTTTTTT	CASSLVTGELFF
TRBV5-6	TRBD2	TRBJ2-5	-	TGTGCCAGCAGGAGCGGGACCCCAGAGACCCAGTACTTC	CASRSGTPETQYF
TRBV7-2	-	TRBJ2-4	-	TGTGCCAGCAGCTCTGTCCCGGGTCCTATAAACATTCAGTACTTC	CASSSVPGPINIQYF
TRBV15	TRBD2	TRBJ2-2	-	TGTGCCACCAGCCCAAGCCCCTATAGCGGGGGCCGGAACACCGGGGAGCTGTTTTTT	CATSPSPYSGGRNTGELFF
TRBV4-1	-	TRBJ1-1	-	TGCGCCAGCAGCCTGAGGCAGGGGTTTGGCATGGACACTGAAGCTTTCTTT	CASSLRQGFGMDTEAFF
TRBV7-9	-	TRBJ1-3	-	TGTGCCACCGCTTTACCTGGAAACACCATATATTTT	CATALPGNTIYF
TRBV6-1	TRBD2	TRBJ2-3	-	TGTGCCAGCAACCCCAAGCGGGGTAGCACAGATACGCAGTATTTT	CASNPKRGSTDTQYF
TRBV9	-	TRBJ1-4	once	TGTGCCAGCAGCGTAGATTCAGGGCTTGCAACTAATGAAAAACTGTTTTTT	CASSVDSGLATNEKLFF